This TCR beta chain was identified during a study of OX40 agonist ivuxolimab in advanced cancers. Study-wide background: Patients treated during dose escalation were battling hepatocellular carcinoma, melanoma, renal cell or head and neck cancer.

This CDR3 spans 13 amino acids. Germline V gives CDR1 MDHEN, CDR2 SYDVKM. V shed 5 bases and J shed 9 bases, with 14 bases lying between them. Sequenced by immunoSEQ multiplex PCR; TCRdb stores in-frame clones only, minus some. The sample yields 21,000 or so clones, roughly 77% seen once. This chain joins TRBV28 and TRBJ1-5; D might be TRBD1 (6 bases). This receptor was obtained from an adult with an advanced solid tumor such as melanoma, head and neck, liver or kidney cancer. The material was CD4+ or CD8+ T cells sorted from blood, obtained in a trial of the OX40 agonist ivuxolimab. The CDR3 DNA sequence: TGTGCCAGCAGTACCAGGGGTCACAGGCCCCAGCATTTT. Its translation is CASSTRGHRPQHF.